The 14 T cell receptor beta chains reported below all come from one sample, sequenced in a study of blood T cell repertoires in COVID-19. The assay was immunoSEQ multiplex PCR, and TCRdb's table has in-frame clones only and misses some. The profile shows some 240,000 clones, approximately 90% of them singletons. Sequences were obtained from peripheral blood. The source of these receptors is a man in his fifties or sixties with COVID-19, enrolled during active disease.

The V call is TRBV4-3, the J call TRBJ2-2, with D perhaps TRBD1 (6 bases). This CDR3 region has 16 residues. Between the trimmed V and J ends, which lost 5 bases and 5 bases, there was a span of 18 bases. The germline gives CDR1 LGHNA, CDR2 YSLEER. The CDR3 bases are TGCGCCAGCAGCACCCGACAGGAATTCCGAACCGGGGAGCTGTTTTTT. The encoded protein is CASSTRQEFRTGELFF.

The CDR3 protein is CASSEPGGPDYNEQFF. The DNA for the CDR3 is TGTGCCAGCAGTGAGCCTGGAGGGCCAGACTACAATGAGCAGTTCTTC. The chain is built from TRBV25-1 and TRBJ2-1; TRBD2 might be the D (6 bases). V was trimmed by 3 bases and J by 3 bases, leaving 15 bases between them. The CDR3 has 16 residues. Germline assignment: CDR1 MGHDK and CDR2 SYGVNS.

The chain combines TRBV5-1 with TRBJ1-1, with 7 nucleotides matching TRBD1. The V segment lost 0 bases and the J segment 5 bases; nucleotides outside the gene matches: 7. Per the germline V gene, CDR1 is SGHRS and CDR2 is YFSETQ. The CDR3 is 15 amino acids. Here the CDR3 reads CASSLEDRGRTEAFF. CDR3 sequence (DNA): TGCGCCAGCAGCTTGGAGGATAGGGGGCGTACTGAAGCTTTCTTT.

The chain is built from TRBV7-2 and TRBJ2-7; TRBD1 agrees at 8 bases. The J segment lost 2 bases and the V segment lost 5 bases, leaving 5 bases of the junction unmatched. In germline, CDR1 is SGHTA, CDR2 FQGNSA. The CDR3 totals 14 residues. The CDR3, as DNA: TGTGCCAGCAGCATAAGGGACAGGACCTACGAGCAGTACTTC. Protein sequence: CASSIRDRTYEQYF.

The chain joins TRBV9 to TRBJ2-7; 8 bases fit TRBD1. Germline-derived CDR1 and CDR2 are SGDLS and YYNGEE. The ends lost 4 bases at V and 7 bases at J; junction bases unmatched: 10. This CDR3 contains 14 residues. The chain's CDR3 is CASSKEGQGREQYF. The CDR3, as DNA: TGTGCCAGCAGCAAAGAAGGACAGGGCAGGGAGCAGTACTTC.

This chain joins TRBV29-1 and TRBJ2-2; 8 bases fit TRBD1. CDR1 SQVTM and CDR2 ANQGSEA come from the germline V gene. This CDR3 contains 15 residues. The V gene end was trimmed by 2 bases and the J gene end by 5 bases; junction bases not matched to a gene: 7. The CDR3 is CSVELQDRVTGELFF. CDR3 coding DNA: TGCAGCGTTGAATTACAGGACAGGGTAACCGGGGAGCTGTTTTTT.

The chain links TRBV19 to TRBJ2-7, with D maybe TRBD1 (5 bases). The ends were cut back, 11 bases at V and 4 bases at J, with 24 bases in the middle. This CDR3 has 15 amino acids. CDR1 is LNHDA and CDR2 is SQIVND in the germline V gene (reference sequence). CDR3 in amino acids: CALTRPPCGAYEQYF. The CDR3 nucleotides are TGTGCCCTCACCCGGCCCCCGTGTGGGGCTTACGAGCAGTACTTC.

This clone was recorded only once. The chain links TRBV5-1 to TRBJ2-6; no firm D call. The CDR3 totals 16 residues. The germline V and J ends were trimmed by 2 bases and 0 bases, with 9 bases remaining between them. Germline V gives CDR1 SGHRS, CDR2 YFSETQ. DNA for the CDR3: TGCGCCAGCAGCTTCCCAACCTACTCTGGGGCCAACGTCCTGACTTTC. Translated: CASSFPTYSGANVLTF. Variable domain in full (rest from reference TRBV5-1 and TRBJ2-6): KAGVTQTPRYLIKTRGQQVTLSCSPISGHRSVSWYQQTPGQGLQFLFEYFSETQRNKGNFPGRFSGRQFSNSRSEMNVSTLELGDSALYLCASSFPTYSGANVLTFGAGSRLTVL.

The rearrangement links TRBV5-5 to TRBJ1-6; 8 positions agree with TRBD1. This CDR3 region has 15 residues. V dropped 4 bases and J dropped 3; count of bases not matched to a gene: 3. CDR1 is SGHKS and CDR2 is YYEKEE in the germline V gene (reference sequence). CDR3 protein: CASSRTGNYNSPLHF. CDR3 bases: TGTGCCAGCAGCCGGACAGGGAACTATAATTCACCCCTCCACTTT.

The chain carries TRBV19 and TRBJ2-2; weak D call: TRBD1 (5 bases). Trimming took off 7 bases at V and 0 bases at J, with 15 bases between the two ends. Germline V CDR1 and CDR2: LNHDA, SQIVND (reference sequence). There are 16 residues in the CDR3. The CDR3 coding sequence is TGTGCCAGTACGTTCAGGGCAGAAACGAACACCGGGGAGCTGTTTTTT. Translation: CASTFRAETNTGELFF.

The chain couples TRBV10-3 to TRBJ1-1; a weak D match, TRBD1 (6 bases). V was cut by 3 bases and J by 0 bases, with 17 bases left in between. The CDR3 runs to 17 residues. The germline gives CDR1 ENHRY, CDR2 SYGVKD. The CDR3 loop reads CAISDWILGHLNTEAFF. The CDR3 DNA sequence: TGTGCCATCAGTGATTGGATCCTGGGACACCTGAACACTGAAGCTTTCTTT.

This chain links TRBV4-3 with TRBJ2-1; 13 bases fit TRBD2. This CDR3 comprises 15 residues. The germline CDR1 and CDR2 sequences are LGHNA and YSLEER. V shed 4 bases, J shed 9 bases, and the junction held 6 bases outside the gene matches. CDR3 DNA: TGCGCCAGCAGCCCTGGGACTAGCGGGATCCTTGAGCAGTTCTTC. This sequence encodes CASSPGTSGILEQFF.

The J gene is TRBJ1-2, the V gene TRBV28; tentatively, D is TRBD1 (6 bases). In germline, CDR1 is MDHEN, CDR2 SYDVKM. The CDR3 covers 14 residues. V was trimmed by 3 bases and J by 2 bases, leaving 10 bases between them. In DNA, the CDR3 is TGTGCCAGCAGTTTTATAGGGGGAAACTATGGCTACACCTTC. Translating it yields CASSFIGGNYGYTF.

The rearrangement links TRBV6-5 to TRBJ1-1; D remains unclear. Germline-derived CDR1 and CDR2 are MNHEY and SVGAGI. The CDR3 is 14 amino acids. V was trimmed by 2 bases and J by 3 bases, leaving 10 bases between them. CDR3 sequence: CASSYRVADTEAFF. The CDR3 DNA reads TGTGCCAGCAGTTACAGGGTAGCGGACACTGAAGCTTTCTTT.